This T cell receptor (beta chain) is drawn from a study of blood T cell repertoires in COVID-19. Sequencing used immunoSEQ multiplex PCR; TCRdb keeps in-frame clones, though not all of them. The profile shows under 100,000 clones, approximately 85% of them singletons. The CDR3 is 15 amino acids. CDR1 MNHEY and CDR2 SMNVEV come from the germline V gene (reference sequence). Deletions cut 6 bases from V and 5 bases from J, with 14 bases between. This TCR came from an elderly woman with COVID-19, enrolled during active disease. Source material: peripheral blood. V usage is TRBV27 and J usage is TRBJ1-6; TRBD1 might be the D (5 bases). The CDR3 sequence: CASRKRGLHNSPLHF. DNA for the CDR3: TGTGCCAGCAGAAAAAGGGGACTCCATAATTCACCCCTCCACTTT.